These 23 T cell receptor beta chains were sequenced from one sample in a study of T-cell reconstitution after alpha-beta-depleted transplantation in children listed by TCRdb under 2016. Per the publication, the treatment or condition label means: allogeneic hematopoietic cell transplantation with graft depleted of TCRalphabeta T cells and CD19 B cells. Libraries came from PCR. TCRdb shows the sequencer as Illumina HiSeq 2500. TCR libraries were prepared with molecular barcoding, using unique molecular identifiers to normalize TCRbeta repertoire quantification. In-frame beta chains were kept once TCRdb had trimmed the public reads at Q25 with fastp and called clones with MiXCR. When rows share a CDR3 protein, they turn into one entry using the most common DNA and genes. The sample data list fewer than 550,000 distinct CDR3 sequences, and around 10% of these were observed just once. 12% to 15% of the sample rests with the top ten.

Here the sequenced sample was PBMCs, mostly from graft donor cells, taken 180 days after TCRalphabeta/CD19-depleted stem cell transplant. Source of these receptors: a female patient under 10 years old who had a stem cell transplant for aplastic anemia, so the T cells may come from the graft donor.

This clonotype was seen repeatedly, ten times or more. V and J are TRBV10-3 and TRBJ1-2; D possibly corresponds to TRBD1 (5 bases). The CDR3 length is 13 residues. Germline V gene lookup returns CDR1 ENHRY and CDR2 SYGVKD. The V and J ends lost 7 bases and 4 bases respectively, with 13 bases between them. CDR3 sequence (DNA): TGTGCCATCAACCAAGACAGTTTCTATGGCTACACCTTC. Its translation is CAINQDSFYGYTF.

A few counts support this clonotype. The J gene is TRBJ2-1, the V gene TRBV3-1; 13 bases are shared with TRBD2. Germline CDR1 and CDR2: LGHDT and YNNKEL (reference sequence). The V gene end was trimmed by 1 base and the J gene end by 7 bases; junction bases not matched to a gene: 4. This CDR3 contains 16 residues. The CDR3 sequence is CASSQGWGLAGNEQFF. The CDR3 DNA follows: TGTGCCAGCAGCCAAGGTTGGGGACTAGCGGGGAATGAGCAGTTCTTC.

The chain uses TRBV18 and TRBJ2-7; D possibly corresponds to TRBD1 (6 bases). Germline V lookup: CDR1 KGHSH, CDR2 LQKENI. The CDR3 spans 19 residues. Deletions cut 3 bases from V and 1 base from J, with 25 bases between. CDR3 nucleotide sequence: TGTGCCAGCTCACCGTCTTTGGGGCTGAGGGACAAAGGATCCTACGAGCAGTACTTC. Translation: CASSPSLGLRDKGSYEQYF.

This clonotype was detected many times. The genes are TRBV29-1 and TRBJ2-1; 10 positions agree with TRBD1. Germline lookup yields CDR1 SQVTM and CDR2 ANQGSEA. With 7 bases clipped from V and 7 bases from J, the junction kept 10 bases outside the gene matches. The CDR3 is 14 amino acids. The CDR3 DNA reads TGCAGCGCGCTGTCCCGGGACAGGGGAAATGAGCAGTTCTTC. It yields the protein CSALSRDRGNEQFF.

The chain recombines TRBV20-1 with TRBJ1-5; perhaps TRBD1 as D (6 bases). Trimming pared 4 bases from V and 2 bases from J, leaving 18 bases between. Looked up from germline, CDR1 is DFQATT and CDR2 is SNEGSKA (reference sequence). This CDR3 is 16 amino acids long. The CDR3: CSATTPPRQGNQPQHF. CDR3 in DNA: TGCAGTGCTACGACCCCTCCCCGACAGGGCAATCAGCCCCAGCATTTT.

This clonotype was detected a few times. The chain is built from TRBV5-6 and TRBJ2-7; 8 bases match TRBD2. V gave up 0 bases and J gave up 5 bases; unmatched junction bases: 7. Germline assignment: CDR1 SGHDT and CDR2 YYEEEE. CDR3 length: 15 residues. This CDR3 is CASSLEREWRDEQYF. The CDR3 coding sequence is TGTGCCAGCAGCTTGGAGCGGGAGTGGAGAGACGAGCAGTACTTC.

In this sample, this clonotype turned up many times. This rearrangement joins TRBV7-3 to TRBJ2-1; D ambiguous. V shed 1 base and J shed 9 bases, with 13 bases lying between them. In germline, CDR1 is SGHTA, CDR2 FQGTGA. This CDR3 has 14 residues. Here the CDR3 reads CASSLIGVTGEQFF. DNA of the CDR3: TGTGCCAGCAGCTTAATTGGAGTAACGGGTGAGCAGTTCTTC. The variable domain in full, with the rest retrieved from reference TRBV7-3 and TRBJ2-1, is GAGVSQTPSNKVTEKGKYVELRCDPISGHTALYWYRQSLGQGPEFLIYFQGTGAADDSGLPNDRFFAVRPEGSVSTLKIQRTERGDSAVYLCASSLIGVTGEQFFGPGTRLTVL.

There are a few counts of this clonotype. The gene calls are TRBV20-1 and TRBJ1-4, with D possibly being TRBD1 (6 bases). Per the germline V gene, CDR1 is DFQATT and CDR2 is SNEGSKA (reference sequence). The CDR3 length is 13 residues. With 6 bases removed from V and 2 bases from J, the gap between germline ends came to 10 bases. CDR3 nucleotide sequence: TGCAGTGCCCTCGGGGGCACTAATGAAAAACTGTTTTTT. This gives the protein CSALGGTNEKLFF.

There are a few counts of this clonotype. This rearrangement joins TRBV4-1 to TRBJ2-5; either TRBD1 or TRBD2 may supply D (5 bases each). CDR1 is MGHRA and CDR2 is YSYEKL in the germline V gene. V was pared by 4 bases and J by 5 bases, with 17 bases between. The CDR3 contains 15 residues. CDR3 protein: CASSPRDLRGETQYF. The DNA for the CDR3 is TGCGCCAGCAGCCCACGGGACCTTAGAGGGGAGACCCAGTACTTC.

This clonotype came up a few times. The V call is TRBV7-2, the J call TRBJ2-1; D is unresolved. The CDR3 contains 11 residues. Germline V lookup: CDR1 SGHTA, CDR2 FQGNSA. Trimming stripped 5 bases from V and 7 bases from J, with 6 bases between. The CDR3 bases are TGTGCCAGCAGCCGAAAGAATGAGCAGTTCTTC. Translation: CASSRKNEQFF.

This clonotype was counted only a few times. The V and J genes are TRBV7-2 and TRBJ2-7; D gene uncertain. The CDR3 loop spans 15 amino acids. V was cut by 4 bases and J by 2 bases, with 15 bases left in between. Looked up from germline, CDR1 is SGHTA and CDR2 is FQGNSA. In DNA form, the CDR3 reads TGTGCCAGCAGCTCACGGCACAGCCTACCCTACGAGCAGTACTTC. This gives the protein CASSSRHSLPYEQYF.

This chain joins TRBV7-8 and TRBJ2-7; 9 nucleotides line up with TRBD2. Per the germline V gene, CDR1 is SGHVS and CDR2 is FQNEAQ. The J segment lost 1 base and the V segment lost 5 bases, leaving 3 bases of the junction unmatched. The CDR3 runs 14 residues. CDR3 sequence (DNA): TGTGCCAGCAGCATTAGCGGGAGATCCTACGAGCAGTACGTC. Protein product: CASSISGRSYEQYV.

The sample holds many counts of this clonotype. The chain combines TRBV27 with TRBJ2-1; possible D gene TRBD2, 5 bases. Germline lookup yields CDR1 MNHEY and CDR2 SMNVEV (reference sequence). V lost 2 bases to trimming and J lost 0 bases, with 11 bases between them. There are 16 residues in the CDR3. CDR3 bases: TGTGCCAGCAGTTTAGTAGCGCCTCGCTCCTACAATGAGCAGTTCTTC. Protein product: CASSLVAPRSYNEQFF.

The gene calls are TRBV29-1 and TRBJ2-7; D is ambiguous. The CDR3 covers 13 residues. CDR1 and CDR2 (germline): SQVTM, ANQGSEA. V was cut by 4 bases and J by 3 bases, with 13 bases left in between. This CDR3 is CSVVPYSLYEQYF. DNA of the CDR3: TGCAGCGTTGTGCCCTACAGCCTCTACGAGCAGTACTTC.

This clonotype has just a few counts. J is TRBJ2-4 and V is TRBV7-8; 10 positions agree with TRBD2. Trimming took 0 bases from V and 2 from J; bases not matched to a gene: 4. The CDR3 is 17 residues long. Germline V gives CDR1 SGHVS, CDR2 FQNEAQ. The CDR3 is CASSLAPSGRTKNIQYF. For the CDR3, the DNA is TGTGCCAGCAGCTTAGCGCCTAGCGGGAGAACCAAAAACATTCAGTACTTC.

This clonotype was seen at least ten times. The chain links TRBV24-1 to TRBJ2-5; D call uncertain. Looked up from germline, CDR1 is KGHDR and CDR2 is SFDVKD. Trimming shortened V by 3 bases and J by 4 bases, and 11 bases separated the two germline ends. The CDR3 length is 14 residues. The CDR3 loop reads CATSDQRTGETQYF. DNA of the CDR3: TGTGCCACCAGTGATCAGAGGACGGGAGAGACCCAGTACTTC.

This clonotype appeared a few times. The V call is TRBV10-1, the J call TRBJ2-7; 8 bases line up with TRBD2. Per germline, CDR1 WNHNN and CDR2 SYGVQD (reference sequence). J was trimmed by 3 bases and V by 4 bases; bases with no gene match: 11. The CDR3 is made up of 16 amino acids. The CDR3 sequence is CASSAQRGTPFYEQYV. The CDR3 coding sequence is TGCGCCAGCAGTGCCCAGCGGGGGACTCCGTTCTACGAGCAGTACGTC.

In DNA form, the CDR3 reads TGCAGTGCTAGACCCCGGGGAAACACCGGGGAGCTGTTTTTT. Translation gives CSARPRGNTGELFF. The chain recombines TRBV20-1 with TRBJ2-2; D is possibly TRBD2 (5 bases). In germline, CDR1 is DFQATT, CDR2 SNEGSKA (reference sequence). The germline V and J ends were trimmed by 2 bases and 2 bases, with 9 bases remaining between them. The CDR3 extends over 14 amino acids.

The J gene is TRBJ2-1, the V gene TRBV18, with TRBD1 matching 7 bases. The CDR3 has 16 amino acids. CDR1 and CDR2 (germline): KGHSH, LQKENI. J lost 6 bases, V lost 0 bases, and 8 bases had no gene match. The CDR3 loop reads CASSPPGYRGSNEQFF. CDR3 nucleotides: TGTGCCAGCTCACCACCTGGGTACAGGGGAAGCAATGAGCAGTTCTTC.

The sample holds a few counts of this clonotype. The genes are TRBV20-1 and TRBJ2-7; D is ambiguous. Germline CDR1 reads DFQATT; CDR2 reads SNEGSKA (reference sequence). The CDR3 runs to 13 residues. V was trimmed by 3 bases and J by 6 bases, leaving 15 bases between them. This CDR3 reads CSASRTTRGEQYF. CDR3 sequence (DNA): TGCAGTGCTAGCCGGACCACCCGCGGCGAGCAGTACTTC.

The chain recombines TRBV11-2 with TRBJ2-1; 9 bases line up with TRBD2. Trimming took 2 bases from V and 3 from J; bases not matched to a gene: 11. Germline CDR1 reads SGHAT; CDR2 reads FQNNGV. The CDR3 consists of 18 residues. CDR3: CASSLLGNSGRSYNEQFF. The CDR3 DNA sequence: TGTGCCAGCAGCTTACTGGGGAATAGCGGGAGAAGCTACAATGAGCAGTTCTTC.

This clonotype was found many times. The V and J genes are TRBV29-1 and TRBJ2-1, with D perhaps given as TRBD1 or TRBD2 (5 bases each). Trimming removed 7 bases from V and 2 bases from J, with 15 bases in between. CDR1 SQVTM and CDR2 ANQGSEA come from the germline V gene. This CDR3 has 14 residues. CDR3 DNA: TGCAGCGGTATAACCGGGACGACCTACAATGAGCAGTTCTTC. Translated, it gives CSGITGTTYNEQFF.

The genes are TRBV6-1 and TRBJ2-4; D perhaps matches TRBD2 (6 bases). V was cut by 6 bases and J by 9 bases, with 21 bases left in between. Germline CDR1 is MNHNS and CDR2 is SASEGT. The CDR3 has 15 amino acids. CDR3 protein: CASSDGGVSEGIQYF. As DNA, the CDR3 is TGTGCCAGCAGCGACGGAGGGGTGAGCGAGGGCATTCAGTACTTC.